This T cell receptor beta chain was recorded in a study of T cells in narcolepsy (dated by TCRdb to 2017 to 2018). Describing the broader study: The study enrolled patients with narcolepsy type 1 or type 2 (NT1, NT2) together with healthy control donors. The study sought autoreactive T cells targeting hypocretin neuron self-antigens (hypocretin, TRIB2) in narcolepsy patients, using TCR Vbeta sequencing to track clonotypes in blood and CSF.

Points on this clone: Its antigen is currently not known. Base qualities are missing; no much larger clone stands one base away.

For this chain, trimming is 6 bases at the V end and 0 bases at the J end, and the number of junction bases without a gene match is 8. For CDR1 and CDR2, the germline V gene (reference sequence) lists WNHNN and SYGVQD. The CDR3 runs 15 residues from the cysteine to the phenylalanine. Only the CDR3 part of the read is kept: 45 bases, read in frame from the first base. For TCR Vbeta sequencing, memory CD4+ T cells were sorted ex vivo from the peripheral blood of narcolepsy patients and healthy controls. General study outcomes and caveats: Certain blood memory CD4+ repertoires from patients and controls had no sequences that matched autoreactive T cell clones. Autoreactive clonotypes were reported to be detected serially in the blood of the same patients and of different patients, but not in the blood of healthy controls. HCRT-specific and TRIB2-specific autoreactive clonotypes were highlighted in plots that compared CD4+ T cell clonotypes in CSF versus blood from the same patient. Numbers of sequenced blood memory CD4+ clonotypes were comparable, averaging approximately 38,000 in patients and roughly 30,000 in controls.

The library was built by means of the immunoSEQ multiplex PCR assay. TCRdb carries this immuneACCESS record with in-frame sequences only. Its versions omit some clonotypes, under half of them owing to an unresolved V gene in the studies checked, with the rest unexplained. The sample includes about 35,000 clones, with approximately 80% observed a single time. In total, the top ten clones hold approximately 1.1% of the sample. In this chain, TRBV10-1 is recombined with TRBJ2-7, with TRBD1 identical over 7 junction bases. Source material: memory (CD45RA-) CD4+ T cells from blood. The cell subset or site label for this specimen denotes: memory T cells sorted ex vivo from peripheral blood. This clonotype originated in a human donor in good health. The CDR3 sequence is CASRETGTSSYEQYF. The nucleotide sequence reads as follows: TGCGCCAGCAGAGAGACAGGGACGAGCTCCTACGAGCAGTACTTC.